This passage covers 17 T cell receptor beta chains from one sample sequenced in a study of blood T cells in healthy people across ages. It was with a sample-barcoded 5' primer and a J-beta primer mix that a second PCR of about 6 to 12 cycles was run. TCRdb re-called the 5' RACE reads with MiXCR, one entry per CDR3 protein. This table has 1.5 million to 1.8 million distinct CDR3 sequences, approximately 39% appearing once. The specimen sequenced was blood. These receptors all stem from a woman aged 18-35 years in good health.

This clonotype was detected only once. The J gene is TRBJ1-1, the V gene TRBV28; D is undetermined. Trimming removed 8 bases at V and 5 bases at J, with 18 bases between. The germline V gene encodes CDR1 MDHEN and CDR2 SYDVKM. The CDR3 is 14 amino acids. The CDR3 protein is CASRTPRQGTEAFF. The CDR3 region has the DNA TGTGCCAGCCGAACTCCCCGACAAGGTACTGAAGCTTTCTTT.

There are a few counts of this clonotype. The chain joins TRBV28 to TRBJ2-2; 9 nucleotides match TRBD2. V trimming: 7 bases; J trimming: 0 bases; junction bases outside the gene matches: 6. This CDR3 contains 16 residues. Per germline, CDR1 MDHEN and CDR2 SYDVKM. For the CDR3, the DNA is TGTGCCAGCACCTCAGCGGGAGGACCGAACACCGGGGAGCTGTTTTTT. Amino acid sequence: CASTSAGGPNTGELFF.

There are many counts of this clonotype. The gene calls are TRBV6-2 or TRBV6-3 and TRBJ2-1, with a tentative D call TRBD1 (5 bases). The germline V gene has CDR1 MNHEY and CDR2 SVGEGT. CDR3 length equals 11 residues. Between the trimmed V and J ends, which lost 5 bases and 7 bases, there was a span of 6 bases. CDR3 region: CASSHRNEQFF. CDR3 nucleotide sequence: TGTGCCAGCAGTCACAGGAATGAGCAGTTCTTC.

The gene calls are TRBV3-1 and TRBJ2-5; no reliable D call. Germline V lookup: CDR1 LGHDT, CDR2 YNNKEL (reference sequence). V shed 2 bases and J shed 3 bases, with 13 bases lying between them. The length of the CDR3 is 15 residues. DNA of the CDR3: TGTGCCAGCAGCCAAAACTTCAGACGGGAAGAGACCCAGTACTTC. Its protein product is CASSQNFRREETQYF.

CDR3 loop: CSSYRGYGYTF. CDR3 nucleotides: TGCAGTTCCTACAGGGGCTATGGCTACACCTTC. The rearrangement uses TRBV20-1 and TRBJ1-2; 7 bases agree with TRBD1. V shed 8 bases, J shed 4 bases, and the junction held 4 bases outside the gene matches. Per the germline V gene, CDR1 is DFQATT and CDR2 is SNEGSKA (reference sequence). This CDR3 has 11 residues.

The chain employs TRBV29-1 and TRBJ2-3; the D gene could be TRBD1 or TRBD2 (5 bases each). Germline CDR1 and CDR2: SQVTM and ANQGSEA. The CDR3 covers 12 residues. V dropped 4 bases and J dropped 2 bases, with 7 bases sitting between them. The CDR3 spells CSVGDHTDTQYF. CDR3 in DNA: TGCAGCGTTGGGGACCACACAGATACGCAGTATTTT.

This clonotype was seen only a few times. The chain combines TRBV20-1 with TRBJ2-3, with 10 nucleotides matching TRBD1. Germline V gene lookup returns CDR1 DFQATT and CDR2 SNEGSKA (reference sequence). The V gene end was trimmed by 5 bases and the J gene end by 4 bases; junction bases not matched to a gene: 15. CDR3 length: 17 amino acids. The CDR3 DNA follows: TGCAGTGCTGGGGTACCCTCCGGACAGGGGGGGGCAGATACGCAGTATTTT. Encoded protein: CSAGVPSGQGGADTQYF.

This clonotype occurred a few times. The V and J genes are TRBV20-1 and TRBJ1-5; D possibly corresponds to TRBD1 (5 bases). V was cut by 4 bases and J by 6 bases, with 19 bases left in between. The CDR3 consists of 15 residues. The V gene's germline CDR1 is DFQATT and CDR2 SNEGSKA (reference sequence). The CDR3, as DNA: TGCAGTGCTACCCGGGCGGGGGAAGTGGGTCAGCCCCAGCATTTT. Translating gives CSATRAGEVGQPQHF.

This clonotype was counted a few times. V and J are TRBV5-4 and TRBJ2-5, with D hard to call. TRBJ2-7 matches the DNA end more closely, so the J call is doubtful. The CDR3 sequence is 14 residues long. Germline values: CDR1 SGHNT, CDR2 YYREEE (reference sequence). CDR3 DNA: TGTGCCAGCAGCTTGGCCGCACGAATACACGAGCAGTACTTC. Protein: CASSLAARIHEQYF.

This clonotype was counted only a few times. The chain recombines TRBV15 with TRBJ1-5, with D uncertain. From germline, CDR1 is LNHNV and CDR2 YYDKDF (reference sequence). Trimming pared 5 bases from V and 0 bases from J, leaving 11 bases between. This CDR3 spans 15 amino acids. The CDR3 bases are TGTGCCACCAGCCGGACGGGAAATAGCAATCAGCCCCAGCATTTT. Encoded protein: CATSRTGNSNQPQHF.

This chain connects TRBV28 to TRBJ1-2, with 8 nucleotides matching TRBD1. The CDR3 has 16 amino acids. V lost 4 bases to trimming and J lost 8 bases; unmatched junction nucleotides: 15. CDR1 and CDR2 (germline): MDHEN, SYDVKM. CDR3 in amino acids: CASSSLTTGARCGYTF. The CDR3 nucleotides are TGTGCCAGCAGTTCTCTAACGACAGGGGCGAGGTGCGGCTACACCTTC.

This clonotype was seen once. The chain combines TRBV9 with TRBJ2-1, with D perhaps TRBD1 (6 bases). This CDR3 has 14 amino acids. Germline CDR1 and CDR2: SGDLS and YYNGEE. Trimming took off 4 bases at V and 6 bases at J, with 14 bases between the two ends. The CDR3, as DNA: TGTGCCAGCAGCCCCCAGACAGGTAGCAATGAGCAGTTCTTC. Its translation: CASSPQTGSNEQFF.

There are a few counts of this clonotype. This chain connects TRBV27 to TRBJ2-1; a weak D match, TRBD2 (5 bases). The V gene lost 0 bases and the J gene lost 4 bases, with 13 bases spanning the gap. Germline V gene data show CDR1 as MNHEY and CDR2 as SMNVEV (reference sequence). The CDR3 spans 16 residues. For the CDR3, the DNA is TGTGCCAGCAGTTTATCAGGGCTAGCCTCTTACAATGAGCAGTTCTTC. It yields the protein CASSLSGLASYNEQFF.

This chain joins TRBV4-3 and TRBJ2-3; 11 positions agree with TRBD1. Germline CDR1 LGHNA, CDR2 YSLEER. The ends lost 3 bases at V and 0 bases at J; junction bases unmatched: 5. This CDR3 region has 17 residues. Here the CDR3 DNA reads TGCGCCAGCAGCCACGGACAGGGGGCGATGAGCACAGATACGCAGTATTTT. This codes for CASSHGQGAMSTDTQYF.

This clonotype was seen only a few times. This rearrangement joins TRBV20-1 to TRBJ2-7, with D possibly being TRBD2 (5 bases). The CDR3 loop spans 14 amino acids. Between the trimmed V and J ends, which lost 5 bases and 2 bases, there was a span of 16 bases. Germline-derived CDR1 and CDR2 are DFQATT and SNEGSKA (reference sequence). The CDR3 DNA follows: TGCAGTGCTCCCCAGGTCGGACTCCCCTACGAGCAGTACTTC. Encoded protein: CSAPQVGLPYEQYF.

This clonotype showed up just a few times. The chain recombines TRBV4-3 with TRBJ1-2; a possible D gene is TRBD1 (5 bases). Looked up from germline, CDR1 is LGHNA and CDR2 is YSLEER. The CDR3 has 14 amino acids. V gave up 0 bases and J gave up 10 bases, with 15 bases separating them. This CDR3 is CASSQDIQGAVYTF. The DNA of the CDR3 is TGCGCCAGCAGCCAAGATATCCAGGGAGCTGTCTACACCTTC.

The chain carries TRBV5-1 and TRBJ2-7; 11 positions agree with TRBD1. CDR1 is SGHRS and CDR2 is YFSETQ in the germline V gene. This CDR3 region has 16 residues. After removal of 1 base from V and 0 bases from J, the junction contained 3 bases not matched to a gene. CDR3 DNA sequence: TGCGCCAGCAGCTTGAGCGGACAGGGGGCCTCCTACGAGCAGTACTTC. It translates to CASSLSGQGASYEQYF.